This T cell receptor beta chain came from a study of early T cells in non-severe SARS-CoV-2 infection. Using its own MiXCR run on the 5' RACE reads, TCRdb lists one record per CDR3 protein. Found here are some 100,000 distinct CDR3 sequences, about 15% of them singletons; the top ten hold 0.5% to 0.75%. This clonotype was recorded a few times. The clonotype originates from an adult who was a healthcare worker with PCR-confirmed SARS-CoV-2 infection or an uninfected control (not recorded which). The sample consisted of whole blood.

The CDR3: CASSFGGQFYGYTF. CDR3 in DNA: TGTGCCAGCAGTTTTGGCGGACAGTTCTATGGCTACACCTTC. The chain couples TRBV12-3 or TRBV12-4 to TRBJ1-2, with D possibly matching TRBD1 (6 bases). The CDR3 length is 14 residues. Trimming cost V 3 bases and J 4 bases, with 12 bases left between them.